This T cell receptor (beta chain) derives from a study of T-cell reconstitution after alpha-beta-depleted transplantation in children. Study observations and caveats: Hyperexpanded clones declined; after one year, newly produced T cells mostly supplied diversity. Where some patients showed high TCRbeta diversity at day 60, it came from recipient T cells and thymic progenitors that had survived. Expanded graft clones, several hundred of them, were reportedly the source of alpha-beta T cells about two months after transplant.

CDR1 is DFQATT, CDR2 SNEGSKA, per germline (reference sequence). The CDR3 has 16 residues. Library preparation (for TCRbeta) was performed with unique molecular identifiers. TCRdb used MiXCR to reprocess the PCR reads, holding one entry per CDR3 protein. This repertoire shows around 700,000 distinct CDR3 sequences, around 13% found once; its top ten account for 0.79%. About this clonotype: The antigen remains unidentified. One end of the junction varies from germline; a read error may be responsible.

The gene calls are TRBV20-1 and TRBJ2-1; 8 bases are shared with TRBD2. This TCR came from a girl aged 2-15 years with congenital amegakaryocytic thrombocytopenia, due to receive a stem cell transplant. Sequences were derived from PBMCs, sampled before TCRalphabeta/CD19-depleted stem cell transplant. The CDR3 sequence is CGASVGGRRIHNEQFF. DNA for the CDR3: TGCGGTGCTAGTGTCGGCGGGAGGAGAATCCACAATGAGCAGTTCTTC.